This note documents a single T cell receptor (beta chain) sequence. Which antigen it targets is not known. Base qualities are not recorded, but no much larger clone differs from it by a single base. This sample is part of a study of cytomegalovirus exposure and HLA in healthy donors (dated by TCRdb to the late 2010s). Looking at the study overall: According to an earlier analysis of a few hundred of the donors, about 170 million T cells yielded roughly 100 million unique TCR beta sequences and approximately 300 Gb of sequence data. About 280 gigabases of sequencing data and approximately 91 million unique TCR sequences made up an early release that covered several hundred HLA-typed donors. Among the approximately 420 genotyped donors, about 83% belonged to the genetic ancestry cluster associated with self-reported Caucasian donors. The aim of the study was to test whether cataloging public T cell receptors could identify signatures of past pathogen exposure. Using immunosequencing, the study profiled T cell repertoires from approximately 700 subjects and related those repertoires to cytomegalovirus serostatus. Along with the 666-subject first cohort, a separate validation cohort of 120 different subjects was used. High-throughput TCR immunosequencing, statistical association of individual TCRs with disease status, and machine learning were combined to predict cytomegalovirus infection status. A later analysis re-examined previously published TCR beta repertoires from roughly 720 donors and added high-resolution HLA genotyping to investigate patterns of TCR occurrence. Rather than drawing on any new phenotypic data, the later analysis identified candidate immune exposures from TCR beta sequences and the way those sequences occurred across donors. To decide whether each TCR beta V gene segment behaved as functional or pseudogenic, an earlier analysis of approximately 600 of the donors relied on high-throughput TCR beta sequencing. Alongside the repertoire data, information on donor age, sex, ethnicity and CMV serostatus was compiled. In a later genetic analysis, genome-wide SNP genotypes for about 65% of the roughly 670 donors were used, and that subset was treated as a discovery cohort. All discovery cohort repertoires had been generated using a single sequencing platform. Both class I and class II loci were covered by HLA typing, at four-digit resolution. The number of donors typed differed by locus, with about 629-640 for A, B, C, DRB1 and DQB1, more than 500 for DQA1, about 610 for DPA1, and under 490 for DPB1. Because of strong linkage in the cohort, roughly five DR-DQ haplotypes were treated as single units for association and clustering. Among almost 400 genotyped donors of the cohort, an average of roughly 240,000 unique TCR beta nucleotide sequences were sequenced per donor, roughly a sixth of them non-productive.

The CDR3 holds 16 amino acids from the cysteine to the phenylalanine. The sequence is cut down to CDR3 DNA, 48 bases in frame from base 1. V drops 4 bases and J drops 3 bases, leaving 18 bases in between. Via the germline V gene (reference sequence), CDR1 is SGHKS and CDR2 YYEKEE. The research as a whole found: The classifier was reported to diagnose cytomegalovirus status with high specificity and sensitivity in both the original cohort and the validation cohort. HLA typing was unavailable for some donors at each locus, so association tests used only the typed subset. Assigning TCR associations to individual alleles was difficult when HLA alleles, especially DR and DQ, strongly co-occurred. The only immune exposure information available for the cohort was CMV serostatus. A further reported finding was that TCR beta sequences accurately predicted the HLA-A and HLA-B alleles for most subjects in the first cohort. The 87-base-pair reads could not distinguish some IMGT-functional V segments, including TRBV6-2 and TRBV6-3, so those segments were excluded. It was suggested by the authors that the approach could potentially be generalized to other disease states and immunological phenotypes. While some public TCRs were present in many individuals, most TCR sequences turned up only very rarely across donors. According to a later analysis, TCR association rates differed among HLA loci, with DRB1 alleles showing the most associated TCRs and HLA-C alleles showing the fewest. Over 15 rarely observed V segments, including chromosome 9 orphons, were excluded from the earlier analysis of about 500 of the donors because counts were too low. An earlier analysis of some 590 of the donors showed that most TCR beta V segments appeared in productive rearrangements either about 87% or about 30% of the time, which broadly matched IMGT annotations. In vitro tests confirmed that a few of the cytomegalovirus-associated TCR beta chains recognize cytomegalovirus antigens. Linkage disequilibrium might explain the correlated functional status among segregating V segments, but an unknown experimental factor could not be excluded. The presence/absence analyses assumed that sequencing depth was roughly uniform across donors, and that assumption may not be true. The cohort was sequenced for TCR beta chains only, and without alpha or paired-chain data the features that could be detected were limited. A later genetic analysis associated a missense DCLRE1C variant with V-gene and J-gene trimming of TCR beta chains, and an independent cohort replicated the association. In a later analysis, several top co-occurrence clusters were reported to appear linked to parvovirus B19, influenza, CMV and Epstein-Barr virus. In a later analysis, some 18,000 TCR beta sequences were associated with specific HLA alleles at a false discovery rate of 0.05. A cluster of highly shared sequence variants was judged likely to represent a technical artifact of the sequencing pipeline. A later analysis found that most CMV-associated TCR beta chains appeared HLA-restricted, with HLA associations seemingly driven largely by CMV exposure. In a later analysis, HLA-associated TCR beta chains showed more clonal expansion and lower generation probabilities than non-associated chains that were equally common. The study listed around 160 TCR beta chains as associated with cytomegalovirus. Compared with the roughly 700-donor mean, donors in an Asian-associated ancestry cluster had fewer N-insertions in productive TCRs, according to a later genetic analysis.

The cohort comprised hundreds of healthy bone marrow donors. At the time of sampling, every cohort member was nominally healthy, though immune exposures that went unrecorded were likely present. The donor was CMV seronegative and belonged to the group of 350 or so seronegative cohort members. Every donor gave a peripheral blood sample, and the peripheral blood mononuclear cells from that sample were used for TCR beta sequencing. Genomic DNA extraction from the blood cell samples was performed with the Qiagen DNeasy Blood Extraction Kit. The library was obtained by the immunoSEQ multiplex PCR assay. For the multiplex PCR, a mixture combining 60 forward primers for TCR Vbeta segments and 13 reverse primers for TCR Jbeta segments was used. Amplification of the CDR3 region of rearranged TCR beta genes was performed with a multiplex PCR assay on genomic DNA. Amplified TCR beta libraries were sequenced as 87-base-pair reads on the Illumina HiSeq System. The published analysis was carried out like this. A later analysis counted around 72 million unique TCR beta chains across the 700 or so repertoires, and roughly 10 million of these chains were shared by at least two donors. Raw reads were error-corrected and collapsed into unique sequences with a nearest-neighbor algorithm that merged closely related sequences to remove PCR and sequencing errors. To assign V, D and J gene segments, CDR3 sequences were aligned to IMGT reference sequences. For a sequence to be retained, a match of at least six nucleotides to both a V gene segment and a J gene segment was required. Rearrangements were classified as productive when the CDR3 lacked stop codons and remained in frame with V and J, and all other rearrangements were classified as non-productive. CDR3 was defined according to IMGT convention as the region running from the second conserved V-encoded cysteine to the conserved J-encoded phenylalanine. In an earlier analysis of more than 550 of the donors, sequences lacking an unambiguous match to a single V gene segment were excluded. In an earlier analysis of some 590 of the donors, V segments were called functional above 56.7% productive rearrangements and were called segregating when the between-donor standard deviation exceeded 5%. A statistical classification framework was built for diagnosing cytomegalovirus status from the catalog of TCR beta chain sequences. In a later analysis, V and J genes were assigned by comparing TCR nucleotide sequences against IMGT/GENE-DB human TR gene sequences. Using the TCRdist pipeline, a later analysis assigned CDR3 sequences along with most-parsimonious VDJ recombination scenarios. In a later analysis, each TCR beta chain was defined by its CDR3 amino acid sequence together with its V-gene family, and reads without a unique V-gene family were excluded. To address suspected cross-contamination and a sequencing artifact, a later analysis removed under 600 highly shared, low-generation-probability nucleotide sequences. For each public chain, a later analysis derived a clonal expansion index from normalized ranks of inferred template counts within each repertoire. Generation probabilities in a later analysis came from a VDJ recombination model fitted to out-of-frame rearrangements, and those results were checked against IGoR. Hypergeometric tests were used in a later analysis to score TCR-TCR, TCR-HLA and TCR-CMV co-occurrence, with a repertoire-size bias correction applied to the TCR pairs. To estimate false discovery rates, a later analysis permuted the HLA or CMV assignments 20 times. A later analysis grouped co-occurring TCRs with DBSCAN, adding TCRdist sequence similarity when clustering within HLA-allele-positive subsets. Repertoires with fewer than 30,000 or more than 120,000 public chains, plus five repertoires with anomalous nucleotide sharing, were excluded from co-occurrence clustering. TCRdb mirrors the immuneACCESS table, restricted to in-frame sequences. Some clones are absent from its copies; in checked studies, under half trace to an unresolved V gene, and the reason for the others is unknown. The V and J calls and clone size come from that table; D and trimming were worked out from the DNA. The sample table holds some 150,000 clones, of which roughly 85% were seen once. More than 2% of the sample rests with the top ten.

The TCR comes from a woman aged 18-29 years in good health and CMV-seronegative. The rearrangement joined TRBV5-5 to TRBJ2-3; perhaps TRBD1 is the D gene, with 5 bases matching. The specimen was PBMCs. The nucleotide sequence reads TGTGCCAGCAGCCTCGCCCCTAACGCAGGGACAGATACGCAGTATTTT. Translated, this gives CASSLAPNAGTDTQYF. The reference TRBV5-5 and TRBJ2-3 proteins fill in what lies around the CDR3, so the full variable domain reads DAGVTQSPTHLIKTRGQQVTLRCSPISGHKSVSWYQQVLGQGPQFIFQYYEKEERGRGNFPDRFSARQFPNYSSELNVNALLLGDSALYLCASSLAPNAGTDTQYFGPGTRLTVL.